A selection of T cell receptor beta chains follows, all from one sample in a study of long-term antiretroviral therapy in people with HIV. The method was immunoSEQ multiplex PCR; TCRdb's version includes in-frame clones alone and lacks a portion of them. The table records 30,000 to 40,000 clones, 83% of them present only once. The sequencing used unsorted PBMCs, collected 1 year after starting antiretroviral therapy. These receptors were taken from a man between 18 and 35 years old with HIV. Both conserved end residues are part of each CDR3. Each record gives: J gene, D gene, clone size, V gene, CDR3 DNA, CDR3 protein. A D gene is named only where the DNA matches it firmly. Size is stated for part of the rows, as once, few or many counts, or as a class when the clone is expanded.

j_call: TRBJ1-2; d_call: .; clone_size: .; v_call: TRBV15; cdr3_nt: TGTGCCACCAGCAGAGATGAAGAGTCAACCCTTAACTATGGCTACACCTTC; cdr3_aa: CATSRDEESTLNYGYTF
j_call: TRBJ2-1; d_call: .; clone_size: .; v_call: TRBV5-8; cdr3_nt: TGTGCCAGCAGCCCGGGCCCCTACAATGAGCAGTTCTTC; cdr3_aa: CASSPGPYNEQFF
j_call: TRBJ1-2; d_call: .; clone_size: once; v_call: TRBV5-1; cdr3_nt: TGCGCCAGCAGCTTGGGAGGGGCGGAAACCTTC; cdr3_aa: CASSLGGAETF
j_call: TRBJ2-7; d_call: .; clone_size: .; v_call: TRBV5-5; cdr3_nt: TGTGCCAGCAGTGCGGCCCACTACGAGCAGTACTTC; cdr3_aa: CASSAAHYEQYF
j_call: TRBJ2-5; d_call: TRBD2; clone_size: .; v_call: TRBV7-2; cdr3_nt: TGTGCCAGCAGCTTAGCGCGGAGACTAGCGGGCGTCCAAGAGACCCAGTACTTC; cdr3_aa: CASSLARRLAGVQETQYF
j_call: TRBJ2-5; d_call: .; clone_size: .; v_call: TRBV9; cdr3_nt: TGTGCCAGCAGCGTAGAGAGTTCGAGGGAGACCCAGTACTTC; cdr3_aa: CASSVESSRETQYF
j_call: TRBJ1-5; d_call: .; clone_size: .; v_call: TRBV27; cdr3_nt: TGTGCCAGCAGGGATAGTTATAGCAATCAGCCCCAGCATTTT; cdr3_aa: CASRDSYSNQPQHF
j_call: TRBJ1-6; d_call: TRBD1; clone_size: few; v_call: TRBV4-2; cdr3_nt: TGTGCCAGCAGCCAAGACCGACAGGGGAGGACTTCACCCCTCCACTTT; cdr3_aa: CASSQDRQGRTSPLHF
j_call: TRBJ2-7; d_call: .; clone_size: .; v_call: TRBV7-9; cdr3_nt: TGTGCCAGCAGCTTAGGGGACCCTTACGAGCAGTACTTC; cdr3_aa: CASSLGDPYEQYF
j_call: TRBJ1-2; d_call: TRBD1; clone_size: .; v_call: TRBV10-3; cdr3_nt: TGTGCCATCAGCGACAGGGGTGGCTATGGCTACACCTTC; cdr3_aa: CAISDRGGYGYTF
j_call: TRBJ2-5; d_call: .; clone_size: .; v_call: TRBV18; cdr3_nt: TGTGCCAGCTCACCAGAGGAGACCCAGTACTTC; cdr3_aa: CASSPEETQYF
j_call: TRBJ2-7; d_call: TRBD1; clone_size: .; v_call: TRBV6-5; cdr3_nt: TGTGCCAGCAGTCAAGGACAGGGGGCGTCTCCCCGGTACTTC; cdr3_aa: CASSQGQGASPRYF
j_call: TRBJ2-1; d_call: TRBD2; clone_size: .; v_call: TRBV14; cdr3_nt: TGTGCCAGCAGCCATCATTGGGTTAGCGGGAGTTATTGGGTCTCCTACAATGAGCAGTTCTTC; cdr3_aa: CASSHHWVSGSYWVSYNEQFF
j_call: TRBJ1-6; d_call: TRBD1; clone_size: .; v_call: TRBV13; cdr3_nt: TGTGCCAGCAGCCGATCATTGGGACAGACCAATTCACCCCTCCACTTT; cdr3_aa: CASSRSLGQTNSPLHF
j_call: TRBJ2-1; d_call: TRBD2; clone_size: .; v_call: TRBV10-2; cdr3_nt: TGCGCCAGCGGTCCGACGGGGGGTGATTACAATGAGCAGTTCTTC; cdr3_aa: CASGPTGGDYNEQFF
j_call: TRBJ1-1; d_call: .; clone_size: .; v_call: TRBV5-1; cdr3_nt: TGCGCCAGCAGCTTGGGTAGGTGGGGGCGCGGAACTGAAGCTTTCTTT; cdr3_aa: CASSLGRWGRGTEAFF
j_call: TRBJ1-2; d_call: .; clone_size: .; v_call: TRBV27; cdr3_nt: TGTGCCAGCAGGGGGGACTTCGAAAAAGGGTATGGCTACACCTTC; cdr3_aa: CASRGDFEKGYGYTF
j_call: TRBJ2-2; d_call: TRBD2; clone_size: .; v_call: TRBV15; cdr3_nt: TGTGCCACCAGCAGAGAGTCTAGCGGGGGCACCGGGGAGCTGTTTTTT; cdr3_aa: CATSRESSGGTGELFF
j_call: TRBJ2-3; d_call: TRBD2; clone_size: .; v_call: TRBV13; cdr3_nt: TGTGCCAGCAGCCCCGGACTCGGAGAAGCGGGGGGGCTGACTAGCACAGATACGCAGTATTTT; cdr3_aa: CASSPGLGEAGGLTSTDTQYF
j_call: TRBJ1-1; d_call: .; clone_size: .; v_call: TRBV5-4; cdr3_nt: TGTGCCAGCTCCCTCGAGGGGGGCAACACTGAAGCTTTCTTT; cdr3_aa: CASSLEGGNTEAFF
j_call: TRBJ1-2; d_call: TRBD1; clone_size: few; v_call: TRBV27; cdr3_nt: TGTGCCAGCAGACCAAAGGGGACAGGGAACTATGGCTACACCTTC; cdr3_aa: CASRPKGTGNYGYTF
j_call: TRBJ1-1; d_call: TRBD1; clone_size: .; v_call: TRBV25-1; cdr3_nt: TGTGCCAGCAGGGCCCTACAGGGGGCGCGGGCTTTCTTT; cdr3_aa: CASRALQGARAFF
j_call: TRBJ2-1; d_call: .; clone_size: .; v_call: TRBV27; cdr3_nt: TGTGCCAGCAGCCCCCGGGTCAATGAGCAGTTCTTC; cdr3_aa: CASSPRVNEQFF
j_call: TRBJ1-3; d_call: .; clone_size: .; v_call: TRBV5-6; cdr3_nt: TGTGCCAGCAGCAGGGGGGAGGGGCTCTTTGGAAACACCATATATTTT; cdr3_aa: CASSRGEGLFGNTIYF
j_call: TRBJ2-1; d_call: .; clone_size: .; v_call: TRBV20-1; cdr3_nt: TGCAGTGCTAGAGTTCGGGAGCAGTTCTTC; cdr3_aa: CSARVREQFF
j_call: TRBJ1-1; d_call: TRBD1; clone_size: .; v_call: TRBV9; cdr3_nt: TGTGCCAGCAGCGTAACCCCGACAGGGGATGTCACTGAAGCTTTCTTT; cdr3_aa: CASSVTPTGDVTEAFF
j_call: TRBJ1-2; d_call: TRBD1; clone_size: .; v_call: TRBV4-1; cdr3_nt: TGCGCCAGCAGCCAAGGTCGGGACAGGGGAATTTATGGCTACACCTTC; cdr3_aa: CASSQGRDRGIYGYTF
j_call: TRBJ2-7; d_call: .; clone_size: once; v_call: TRBV6-1; cdr3_nt: TGTGCCAGCAGTGAACATGCGGGGACTTACGAGCAGTACTTC; cdr3_aa: CASSEHAGTYEQYF
j_call: TRBJ1-1; d_call: .; clone_size: .; v_call: TRBV5-5; cdr3_nt: TGTGCCAGCAGCTTGAGGCCTGGAAGGGAAATGAACACTGAAGCTTTCTTT; cdr3_aa: CASSLRPGREMNTEAFF
j_call: TRBJ2-1; d_call: TRBD1; clone_size: .; v_call: TRBV7-6; cdr3_nt: TGTGCCAGCAGTCGGTCAGGGGGCTCCTACAATGAGCAGTTCTTC; cdr3_aa: CASSRSGGSYNEQFF
j_call: TRBJ1-1; d_call: .; clone_size: .; v_call: TRBV27; cdr3_nt: TGTGCCAGCAGTGCCCAGGGGAAAGACACTGAAGCTTTCTTT; cdr3_aa: CASSAQGKDTEAFF
j_call: TRBJ2-2; d_call: TRBD1; clone_size: .; v_call: TRBV5-1; cdr3_nt: TGCGCCAGCAGCATCAGGACAGGGGCGGGCGGGGAGCTGTTTTTT; cdr3_aa: CASSIRTGAGGELFF
j_call: TRBJ2-2; d_call: TRBD2; clone_size: few; v_call: TRBV7-8; cdr3_nt: TGTGCCAGCAGCCCGGGGGGGTCGCTTTACACCGGGGAGCTGTTTTTT; cdr3_aa: CASSPGGSLYTGELFF
j_call: TRBJ1-2; d_call: .; clone_size: .; v_call: TRBV27; cdr3_nt: TGTGCCAGCAGCTCCCATACGGACGGCCCTAACTATGGCTACACCTTC; cdr3_aa: CASSSHTDGPNYGYTF
j_call: TRBJ1-1; d_call: TRBD1; clone_size: .; v_call: TRBV2; cdr3_nt: TGTGCCAGCAGGGGGGACAGTTACACTGAAGCTTTCTTT; cdr3_aa: CASRGDSYTEAFF
j_call: TRBJ2-2; d_call: TRBD2; clone_size: .; v_call: TRBV7-8; cdr3_nt: TGTGCCAGCAGCTTAGTCCGGACTAGCGGGGGGGGGAACACCGGGGAGCTGTTTTTT; cdr3_aa: CASSLVRTSGGGNTGELFF
j_call: TRBJ2-5; d_call: .; clone_size: .; v_call: TRBV27; cdr3_nt: TGTGCCAGCAGTCCCCCGGACAGCCAAGAGACCCAGTACTTC; cdr3_aa: CASSPPDSQETQYF
j_call: TRBJ2-2; d_call: .; clone_size: .; v_call: TRBV7-9; cdr3_nt: TGTGCCAGCAGCTCCACGGACAGAAAAAACACCGGGGAGCTGTTTTTT; cdr3_aa: CASSSTDRKNTGELFF
j_call: TRBJ2-7; d_call: .; clone_size: few; v_call: TRBV5-6; cdr3_nt: TGTGCCAGCAGCCCGTACGGGGGAAGCTCCTACGAGCAGTACTTC; cdr3_aa: CASSPYGGSSYEQYF
j_call: TRBJ1-5; d_call: .; clone_size: .; v_call: TRBV7-9; cdr3_nt: TGTGCCAGCAGCTCAAGGGATCAGCCCCAGCATTTT; cdr3_aa: CASSSRDQPQHF
j_call: TRBJ1-2; d_call: TRBD1; clone_size: .; v_call: TRBV4-1; cdr3_nt: TGCGCCAGCAGCCCGGGGATAGACAGGGCCCCTCCAAAGGCTAGCACCTTC; cdr3_aa: CASSPGIDRAPPKASTF